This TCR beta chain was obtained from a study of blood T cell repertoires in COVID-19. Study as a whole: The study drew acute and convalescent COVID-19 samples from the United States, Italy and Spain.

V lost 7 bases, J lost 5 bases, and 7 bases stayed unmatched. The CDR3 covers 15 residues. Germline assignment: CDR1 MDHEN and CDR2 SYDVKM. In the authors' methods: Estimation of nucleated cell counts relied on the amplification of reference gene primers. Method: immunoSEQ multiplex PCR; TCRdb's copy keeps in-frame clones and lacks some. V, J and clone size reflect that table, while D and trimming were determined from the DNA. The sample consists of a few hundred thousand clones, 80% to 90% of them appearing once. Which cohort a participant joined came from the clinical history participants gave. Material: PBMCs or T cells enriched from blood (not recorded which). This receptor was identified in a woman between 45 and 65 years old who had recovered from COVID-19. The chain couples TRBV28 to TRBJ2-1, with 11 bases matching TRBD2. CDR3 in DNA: TGTGCCAGCATAGATAGCGGGAGGGCCGACAATGAGCAGTTCTTC. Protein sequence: CASIDSGRADNEQFF.